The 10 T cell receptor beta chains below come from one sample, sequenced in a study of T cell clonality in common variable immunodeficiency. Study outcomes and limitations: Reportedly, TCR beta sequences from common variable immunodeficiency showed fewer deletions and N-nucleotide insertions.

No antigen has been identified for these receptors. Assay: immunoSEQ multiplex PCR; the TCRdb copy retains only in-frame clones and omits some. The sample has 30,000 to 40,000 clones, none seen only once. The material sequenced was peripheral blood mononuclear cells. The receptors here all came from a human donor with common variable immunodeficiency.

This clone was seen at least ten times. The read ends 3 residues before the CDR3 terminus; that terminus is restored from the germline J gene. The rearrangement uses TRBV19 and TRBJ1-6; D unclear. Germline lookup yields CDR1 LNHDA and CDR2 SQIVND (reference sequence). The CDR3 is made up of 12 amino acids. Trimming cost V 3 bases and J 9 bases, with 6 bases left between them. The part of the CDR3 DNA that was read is TGTGCCAGTAGTATCAAAGGTTCACCC. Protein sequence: CASSIKGSP. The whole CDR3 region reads CASSIKGSPLHF. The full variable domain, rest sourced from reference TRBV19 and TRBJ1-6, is DGGITQSPKYLFRKEGQNVTLSCEQNLNHDAMYWYRQDPGQGLRLIYYSQIVNDFQKGDIAEGYSVSREKKESFPLTVTSAQKNPTAFYLCASSIKGSPLHFGNGTRLTVT.

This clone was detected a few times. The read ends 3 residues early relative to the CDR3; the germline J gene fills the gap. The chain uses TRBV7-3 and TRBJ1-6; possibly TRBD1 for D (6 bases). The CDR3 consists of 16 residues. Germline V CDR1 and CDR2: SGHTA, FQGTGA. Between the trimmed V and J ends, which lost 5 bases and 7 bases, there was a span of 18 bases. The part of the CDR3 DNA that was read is TGTGCCAGCAGCGGGGGCGGGGGCCTTTTAAATTCACCC. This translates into CASSGGGGLLNSP. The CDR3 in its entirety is CASSGGGGLLNSPLHF.

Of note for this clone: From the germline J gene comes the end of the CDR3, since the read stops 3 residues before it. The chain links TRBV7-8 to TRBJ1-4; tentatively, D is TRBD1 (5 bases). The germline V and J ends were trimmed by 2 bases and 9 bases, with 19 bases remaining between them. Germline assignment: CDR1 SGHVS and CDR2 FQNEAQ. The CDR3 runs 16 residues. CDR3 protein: CASSLRPGGGVKKLFF. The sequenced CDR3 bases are TGTGCCAGCAGCTTAAGGCCGGGCGGAGGGGTGAAAAAA.

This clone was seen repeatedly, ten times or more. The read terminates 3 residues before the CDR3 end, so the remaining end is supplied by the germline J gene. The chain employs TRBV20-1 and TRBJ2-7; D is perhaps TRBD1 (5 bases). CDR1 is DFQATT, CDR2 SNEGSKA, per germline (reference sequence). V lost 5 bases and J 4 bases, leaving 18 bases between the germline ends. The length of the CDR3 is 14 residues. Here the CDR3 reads CSARPVRDSYEQYF. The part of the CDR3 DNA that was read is TGCAGTGCTCGCCCAGTCAGGGATTCTTACGAG.

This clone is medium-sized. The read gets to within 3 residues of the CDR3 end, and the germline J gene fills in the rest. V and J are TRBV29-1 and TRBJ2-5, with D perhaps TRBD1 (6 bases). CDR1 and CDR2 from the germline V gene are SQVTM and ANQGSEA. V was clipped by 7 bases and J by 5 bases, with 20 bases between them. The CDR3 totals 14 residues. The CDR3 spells CSAQRTGKWETQYF. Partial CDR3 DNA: TGCAGCGCCCAGCGTACAGGGAAGTGGGAGACC.

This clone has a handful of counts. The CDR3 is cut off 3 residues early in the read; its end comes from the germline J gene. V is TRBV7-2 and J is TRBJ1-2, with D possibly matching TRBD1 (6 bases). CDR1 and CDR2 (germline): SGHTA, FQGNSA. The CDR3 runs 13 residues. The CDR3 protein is CASSLDRDEGYTF. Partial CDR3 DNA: TGTGCCAGCAGCTTAGACAGGGATGAGGGC.

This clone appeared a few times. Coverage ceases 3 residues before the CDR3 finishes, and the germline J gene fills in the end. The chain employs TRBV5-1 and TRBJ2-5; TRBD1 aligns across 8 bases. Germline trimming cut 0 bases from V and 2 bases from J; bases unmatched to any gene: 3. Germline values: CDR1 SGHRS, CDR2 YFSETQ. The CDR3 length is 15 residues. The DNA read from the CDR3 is TGCGCCAGCAGCTTGGGTAACAGGGGGCAAGAGACC. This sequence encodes CASSLGNRGQET. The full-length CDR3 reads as CASSLGNRGQETQYF. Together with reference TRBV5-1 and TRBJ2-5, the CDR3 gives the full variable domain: KAGVTQTPRYLIKTRGQQVTLSCSPISGHRSVSWYQQTPGQGLQFLFEYFSETQRNKGNFPGRFSGRQFSNSRSEMNVSTLELGDSALYLCASSLGNRGQETQYFGPGTRLLVL.

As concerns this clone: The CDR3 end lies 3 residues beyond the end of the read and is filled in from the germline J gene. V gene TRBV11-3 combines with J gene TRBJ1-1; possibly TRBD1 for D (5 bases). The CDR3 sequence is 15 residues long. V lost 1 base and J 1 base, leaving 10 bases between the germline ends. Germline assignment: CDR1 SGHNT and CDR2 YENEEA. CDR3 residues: CASSLGGRQNTEAFF. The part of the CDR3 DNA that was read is TGTGCCAGCAGCTTAGGGGGCAGACAGAACACTGAA. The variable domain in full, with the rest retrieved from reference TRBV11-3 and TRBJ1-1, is EAGVVQSPRYKIIEKKQPVAFWCNPISGHNTLYWYLQNLGQGPELLIRYENEEAVDDSQLPKDRFSAERLKGVDSTLKIQPAELGDSAVYLCASSLGGRQNTEAFFGQGTRLTVV.

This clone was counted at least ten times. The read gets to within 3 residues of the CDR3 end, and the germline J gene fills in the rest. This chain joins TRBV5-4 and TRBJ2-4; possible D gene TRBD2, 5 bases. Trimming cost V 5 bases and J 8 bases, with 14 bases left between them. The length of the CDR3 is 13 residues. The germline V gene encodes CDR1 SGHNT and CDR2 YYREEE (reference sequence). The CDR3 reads CASRDDGDYIQYF. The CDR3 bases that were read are TGTGCCAGCAGGGACGACGGGGATTACATT.

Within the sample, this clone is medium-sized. The CDR3 sequence is CASSVEGRPDSPLHF. CDR3 DNA (partial): TGTGCCAGCAGCGTAGAGGGCAGGCCGGATTCACCC. This chain connects TRBV9 to TRBJ1-6; D is unresolved. Read data end 3 residues before the CDR3 end; the end is taken from the germline J gene. From germline, CDR1 is SGDLS and CDR2 YYNGEE. V was pared by 0 bases and J by 8 bases, with 12 bases between. This CDR3 contains 15 residues.